This record covers a single T cell receptor beta chain. The data were obtained in a study of control samples from healthy donors and cancer patients. TCRdb keeps only in-frame clones here, not all; method: immunoSEQ multiplex PCR. The data contain some 120,000 clones, over 75% of them singletons. This CDR3 comprises 13 residues. Source material: blood. The chain uses TRBV12-2 and TRBJ2-2; the table assigns TRBD2, which was not confirmed against the DNA. TRBV12-2 is labeled a pseudogene. This sequence was found in a man aged 35 to 55 in good health. CDR3 protein: CARGLKNTGELFF. In DNA, the CDR3 is TGTGCAAGAGGACTCAAGAACACCGGGGAGCTGTTTTTT.